This TCR beta chain was sequenced for a study of shared clonotypes between healthy human individuals. On the study more broadly: For every donor, three CD4 naive, three CD4 memory, two CD8 naive and one CD8 memory plates were used.

With regard to this clone: Its antigen is not identified.

CDR1 is MNHNS and CDR2 is SASEGT in the germline V gene. V was shortened by 6 bases and J by 2 bases, with 17 bases between the two germline ends. This CDR3 is built from 16 residues. In the CD4+ fraction, cells were divided into CD45RA+ naive and CD45RA-negative memory subsets. Study-level findings and limits: Naive subsets usually exceeded memory subsets in estimated richness. Read depth was anticipated to influence clonotype sharing among donors.

Method: immunoSEQ multiplex PCR; TCRdb's copy keeps in-frame clones and lacks some. The sample contains hundreds of thousands of clones, over 65% of which appear only once. Sequencing used memory CD4+ T cells sorted from blood. Subset noted: CD45RA-negative fraction. This sequence joins TRBV6-1 and TRBJ1-5, with D maybe TRBD1 (5 bases). This TCR was recovered from a woman under 40 in good health. CDR3 loop: CASSELGVGGNQPQHF. CDR3 nucleotides: TGTGCCAGCAGCGAACTAGGGGTAGGAGGCAATCAGCCCCAGCATTTT.